The 21 T cell receptor beta chains presented below share a single source sample, sequenced in a study of cytomegalovirus exposure and HLA in healthy donors. Generated by immunoSEQ multiplex PCR, the TCRdb table keeps only in-frame clones and is missing some. The data contain 45,000 to 65,000 clones, approximately 93% of them singletons. The sequencing input was PBMCs. These receptors originate from a woman younger than 35 in good health and CMV-seropositive.

The chain employs TRBV7-9 and TRBJ2-5; maybe TRBD1 (5 bases). Germline loops: CDR1 SEHNR, CDR2 FQNEAQ (reference sequence). The CDR3 loop spans 13 amino acids. Trimming took 1 base from V and 4 from J, leaving 7 bases between them. CDR3 sequence reads: CASSLERGETQYF. Here the CDR3 DNA reads TGTGCCAGCAGCTTAGAAAGGGGAGAGACCCAGTACTTC.

The chain employs TRBV28 and TRBJ2-6; D is perhaps TRBD2 (6 bases). Trimming pared 2 bases from V and 3 bases from J, leaving 14 bases between. Germline V gives CDR1 MDHEN, CDR2 SYDVKM. The CDR3 is made up of 17 amino acids. The CDR3 bases are TGTGCCAGCAGTTTAGGGTCCGGAGGGCTTGGGGCCAACGTCCTGACTTTC. This sequence encodes CASSLGSGGLGANVLTF.

In its sample, this clone was seen once. The chain is built from TRBV6-4 and TRBJ1-2, with TRBD1 matching 10 bases. V was clipped by 5 bases and J by 2 bases; unmatched bases: 5. Germline V gene lookup returns CDR1 MRHNA and CDR2 SNTAGT. The CDR3 has 15 amino acids. The CDR3 coding sequence is TGTGCCAGCAGTATAACGGGACAGGGGAACTATGGCTACACCTTC. As protein: CASSITGQGNYGYTF.

The chain recombines TRBV27 with TRBJ2-5; D ambiguous. V lost 4 bases to trimming and J lost 2 bases, with 8 bases between them. Germline V gene lookup returns CDR1 MNHEY and CDR2 SMNVEV (reference sequence). The CDR3 contains 13 residues. The CDR3 DNA reads as TGTGCCAGCAGTTCCCGCAGACAAGAGACCCAGTACTTC. The encoded protein is CASSSRRQETQYF.

The V call is TRBV10-1, the J call TRBJ2-7; 8 bases fit TRBD1. The germline V gene has CDR1 WNHNN and CDR2 SYGVQD (reference sequence). The CDR3 has 14 amino acids. Losses at the gene ends were 7 bases for V and 0 bases for J; bases not matched to a gene: 5. CDR3 residues: CASNDRGYSYEQYF. CDR3 in DNA: TGCGCCAGCAACGACAGGGGTTACTCCTACGAGCAGTACTTC.

J is TRBJ1-1 and V is TRBV18, with a tentative D call TRBD1 (6 bases). From germline, CDR1 is KGHSH and CDR2 LQKENI. The CDR3 runs to 13 residues. Trimming took 5 bases from V and 7 from J, leaving 14 bases between them. CDR3 nucleotide sequence: TGTGCCAGCTCAATCACACAGGGACATGAAGCTTTCTTT. Translation gives CASSITQGHEAFF.

V and J are TRBV7-9 and TRBJ1-2; D gene uncertain. The CDR3 length is 12 residues. CDR1 and CDR2 from the germline V gene are SEHNR and FQNEAQ (reference sequence). V dropped 1 base and J dropped 4 bases, with 4 bases sitting between them. The CDR3 DNA follows: TGTGCCAGCAGCTTAGGGCCCTATGGCTACACCTTC. It translates to CASSLGPYGYTF.

The J gene is TRBJ1-3, the V gene TRBV7-7; D gene ambiguous. Between the trimmed V and J ends, which lost 1 base and 4 bases, there was a span of 5 bases. The CDR3 extends over 13 amino acids. Looked up from germline, CDR1 is SSHAT and CDR2 is FNYEAQ (reference sequence). The CDR3 loop is CASSLGPGNTIYF. For the CDR3, the DNA is TGTGCCAGCAGCTTAGGTCCGGGAAACACCATATATTTT.

The sample holds one count of this clone. This rearrangement joins TRBV18 to TRBJ2-5, with 8 positions matching TRBD2. J was trimmed by 3 bases and V by 3 bases; bases with no gene match: 6. CDR1 is KGHSH and CDR2 is LQKENI in the germline V gene. This CDR3 spans 15 amino acids. CDR3 sequence reads: CASSPTAGGKETQYF. CDR3 coding DNA: TGTGCCAGCTCACCCACGGCGGGGGGCAAAGAGACCCAGTACTTC.

This chain joins TRBV18 and TRBJ1-5, with 11 bases that match TRBD1. V trimming: 4 bases; J trimming: 7 bases; junction bases outside the gene matches: 3. This CDR3 region has 14 residues. Germline V gene sequence: CDR1 KGHSH, CDR2 LQKENI. In DNA, the CDR3 is TGTGCCAGCTCACAGGGACAGGGGGGACAGCCCCAGCATTTT. It translates to CASSQGQGGQPQHF.

The J gene is TRBJ2-2, the V gene TRBV15, with D perhaps TRBD2 (5 bases). Germline V gene data show CDR1 as LNHNV and CDR2 as YYDKDF (reference sequence). The germline V and J ends were trimmed by 0 bases and 1 base, with 15 bases remaining between them. The CDR3 length is 18 residues. As DNA, the CDR3 is TGTGCCACCAGCAGAGATCGTGGGGAGAACCGGAACACCGGGGAGCTGTTTTTT. Its translation: CATSRDRGENRNTGELFF.

The V and J genes are TRBV27 and TRBJ2-3; D perhaps matches TRBD2 (6 bases). V lost 2 bases to trimming and J lost 2 bases, with 14 bases between them. Per germline, CDR1 MNHEY and CDR2 SMNVEV (reference sequence). CDR3 length: 16 residues. The CDR3 here is CASSLLRDFYTDTQYF. As DNA, the CDR3 is TGTGCCAGCAGTTTACTCCGGGACTTCTACACAGATACGCAGTATTTT.

This chain links TRBV6-5 with TRBJ1-5; D might be TRBD1 (5 bases). Trimming pared 6 bases from V and 3 bases from J, leaving 12 bases between. The CDR3 covers 14 residues. Germline V CDR1 and CDR2: MNHEY, SVGAGI. The CDR3 sequence is CASSHDSLNQPQHF. CDR3 bases: TGTGCCAGCAGCCATGACAGTCTCAATCAGCCCCAGCATTTT.

The V and J genes are TRBV5-5 and TRBJ2-2; 9 bases are shared with TRBD1. CDR3 length equals 14 residues. Germline CDR1 SGHKS, CDR2 YYEKEE (reference sequence). After removal of 6 bases from V and 4 bases from J, the junction contained 4 bases not matched to a gene. CDR3 sequence (DNA): TGTGCCAGCATCAGACAGGGGGTCACCGGGGAGCTGTTTTTT. Encoded protein: CASIRQGVTGELFF.

The chain is built from TRBV7-9 and TRBJ1-1; D unclear. Looked up from germline, CDR1 is SEHNR and CDR2 is FQNEAQ (reference sequence). CDR3 length: 14 residues. The V end was cut by 0 bases, the J end by 2 bases, with 7 bases between. The CDR3 DNA is TGTGCCAGCAGCTTAGCGGGAGGCAACACTGAAGCTTTCTTT. Residues: CASSLAGGNTEAFF.

The rearrangement uses TRBV5-1 and TRBJ2-3; TRBD2 might be the D (6 bases). V was shortened by 0 bases and J by 5 bases, with 10 bases between the two germline ends. Germline CDR1 is SGHRS and CDR2 is YFSETQ. The CDR3 is 14 amino acids. CDR3 amino acids: CASSLETRGDTQYF. As DNA, the CDR3 is TGCGCCAGCAGCTTGGAGACTAGGGGAGATACGCAGTATTTT.

The chain carries TRBV7-6 and TRBJ2-1; TRBD2 matches at 9 bases. CDR3 length: 15 residues. Unmatched junction bases numbered 9, after V lost 8 bases and J lost 4 bases. Germline V gene data show CDR1 as SGHVS and CDR2 as FNYEAQ. This CDR3 reads CASEDGAGGYNEQFF. CDR3 nucleotides: TGTGCCAGCGAAGACGGAGCGGGGGGATACAATGAGCAGTTCTTC. Complete variable domain (other parts from reference TRBV7-6 and TRBJ2-1): GAGVSQSPRYKVTKRGQDVALRCDPISGHVSLYWYRQALGQGPEFLTYFNYEAQQDKSGLPNDRFSAERPEGSISTLTIQRTEQRDSAMYRCASEDGAGGYNEQFFGPGTRLTVL.

The chain carries TRBV27 and TRBJ2-7; D gene ambiguous. CDR1 is MNHEY and CDR2 is SMNVEV in the germline V gene (reference sequence). CDR3 length: 14 amino acids. Trimming stripped 1 base from V and 3 bases from J, with 10 bases between. CDR3 sequence reads: CASSLFAGFYEQYF. The CDR3 DNA reads TGTGCCAGCAGTTTATTCGCAGGTTTCTACGAGCAGTACTTC.

The rearrangement links TRBV7-3 to TRBJ1-5, with a tentative D call TRBD1 (6 bases). The CDR3 covers 15 residues. The V and J ends lost 8 bases and 4 bases respectively, with 18 bases between them. CDR1 and CDR2 (germline): SGHTA, FQGTGA. The CDR3 DNA is TGTGCCAGCGAATTCCCCGGGACAAGTAATCAGCCCCAGCATTTT. Protein: CASEFPGTSNQPQHF. Complete variable domain (other parts from reference TRBV7-3 and TRBJ1-5): GAGVSQTPSNKVTEKGKYVELRCDPISGHTALYWYRQSLGQGPEFLIYFQGTGAADDSGLPNDRFFAVRPEGSVSTLKIQRTERGDSAVYLCASEFPGTSNQPQHFGDGTRLSIL.

The V and J genes are TRBV27 and TRBJ2-6; TRBD1 aligns across 11 bases. This CDR3 has 17 residues. The V segment lost 5 bases and the J segment 2 bases; nucleotides outside the gene matches: 5. The germline gives CDR1 MNHEY, CDR2 SMNVEV (reference sequence). The CDR3 nucleotides read TGTGCCAGCAGTATAAGGACAGGGGGCGCTGGGGCCAACGTCCTGACTTTC. It yields the protein CASSIRTGGAGANVLTF.

This chain uses TRBV5-1 with TRBJ1-4, with D perhaps TRBD1 (6 bases). V lost 3 bases, J lost 5 bases, and 14 bases lay in between. The germline V gene encodes CDR1 SGHRS and CDR2 YFSETQ. This CDR3 is built from 15 residues. As DNA, the CDR3 is TGCGCCAGCAGCTATGGACAGAGGGACAATGAAAAACTGTTTTTT. It is translated as CASSYGQRDNEKLFF.